The 17 T cell receptor beta chains presented below share a single source sample, sequenced in a study of blood T cells in healthy people across ages. Through a sample-barcoded 5' primer and a J-beta primer mix, a second PCR was run for roughly 7 to 11 cycles. Each CDR3 protein is one row after TCRdb ran MiXCR on the 5' RACE reads. The top ten clones hold approximately 10% of a sample with 1.5 million to 2 million distinct CDR3 sequences, about 31% of them seen once. The sequenced sample was blood. The source of these receptors is a woman in her thirties in good health.

There are a few counts of this clonotype. V is TRBV10-3 and J is TRBJ1-2; TRBD1 is a possible D gene (6 bases). V was shortened by 6 bases and J by 2 bases, with 16 bases between the two germline ends. CDR3 length equals 15 residues. Germline V lookup: CDR1 ENHRY, CDR2 SYGVKD. DNA for the CDR3: TGTGCCATCAGGGGTGGTGGGGGCGGCAACTATGGCTACACCTTC. This sequence encodes CAIRGGGGGNYGYTF.

This chain uses TRBV28 with TRBJ1-1; D gene ambiguous. Germline CDR1 and CDR2: MDHEN and SYDVKM. Trimming took off 2 bases at V and 5 bases at J, with 15 bases between the two ends. CDR3 size: 15 residues. The CDR3 sequence: CASSLPAFRGTEAFF. The CDR3 coding sequence is TGTGCCAGCAGTTTACCCGCTTTTAGAGGGACTGAAGCTTTCTTT.

V and J are TRBV7-9 and TRBJ2-1, with 9 nucleotides matching TRBD2. Unmatched junction bases numbered 12, after V lost 7 bases and J lost 8 bases. Germline CDR1 reads SEHNR; CDR2 reads FQNEAQ (reference sequence). The CDR3 has 15 amino acids. The CDR3 DNA reads as TGTGCCAGCAACTCCCCGCGGGAGGGTTTCGATGAGCAGTTCTTC. It yields the protein CASNSPREGFDEQFF.

The J gene is TRBJ2-1, the V gene TRBV5-1; D tentatively reads TRBD1 or TRBD2 (5 bases each). The CDR3 loop spans 16 amino acids. CDR1 and CDR2 (germline): SGHRS, YFSETQ. Trimming took off 4 bases at V and 1 base at J, with 15 bases between the two ends. CDR3 DNA sequence: TGCGCCAGCAGCCCGTACGGGGCCAGGTCCTACAATGAGCAGTTCTTC. Amino acids: CASSPYGARSYNEQFF.

The chain employs TRBV7-9 and TRBJ1-1; D is unresolved. The CDR3 totals 15 residues. CDR1 is SEHNR and CDR2 is FQNEAQ in the germline V gene (reference sequence). V lost 4 bases and J lost 6, with 18 bases in between. CDR3 sequence (DNA): TGTGCCAGCAGCTCTGCTTGGGGTTCTATGGCTGAAGCTTTCTTT. Its translation: CASSSAWGSMAEAFF.

In regard to this clonotype: A much larger clone lies a single base off, so this may be a read error. The V call is TRBV29-1, the J call TRBJ2-7, with a tentative D call TRBD1 (7 bases). Trimming removed 4 bases from V and 3 bases from J, with 16 bases in between. The germline V gene encodes CDR1 SQVTM and CDR2 ANQGSEA. The CDR3 is 14 amino acids. The CDR3 is CSVGGTEANYEQYF. CDR3 coding DNA: TGCAGCGTTGGCGGGACAGAGGCTAACTACGAGCAGTACTTC.

A note on this clonotype: A read error may produce the germline difference seen at one junction end. This chain joins TRBV3-1 and TRBJ2-3, with TRBD1 identical over 7 bases. The CDR3 length is 16 residues. The germline gives CDR1 LGHDT, CDR2 YNNKEL (reference sequence). CDR3 coding DNA: TGTGCCAGCAGCCAAGATGGGGCTCTGGGGACAGATGCGCAGTATTTT. Translation gives CASSQDGALGTDAQYF.

The rearrangement links TRBV5-1 to TRBJ1-1, with a weak D call TRBD1 (5 bases). Germline V gene sequence: CDR1 SGHRS, CDR2 YFSETQ. This CDR3 spans 14 amino acids. V lost 4 bases and J 3 bases, leaving 13 bases between the germline ends. The CDR3 is CASSPWGGDTEAFF. As DNA, the CDR3 is TGCGCCAGCAGCCCGTGGGGAGGGGACACTGAAGCTTTCTTT.

The rearrangement links TRBV2 to TRBJ1-1; D is uncertain. The V end lost 7 bases, the J end lost 6 bases, and 12 bases lay between the germline ends. CDR1 and CDR2 (germline): SNHLY, FYNNEI. This CDR3 is built from 12 residues. Here the CDR3 reads CASIGGFSEAFF. For the CDR3, the DNA is TGTGCCAGCATCGGAGGGTTCTCTGAAGCTTTCTTT.

The chain combines TRBV20-1 with TRBJ2-3, with 9 positions matching TRBD2. After removal of 1 base from V and 1 base from J, the junction contained 9 bases not matched to a gene. The CDR3 runs 17 residues. Germline CDR1 DFQATT, CDR2 SNEGSKA (reference sequence). Written as DNA, the CDR3 is TGCAGTGCTAGAGGACCTAGCGGGAAGGGGGGCACAGATACGCAGTATTTT. Its translation is CSARGPSGKGGTDTQYF.

The chain has TRBV7-8 and TRBJ2-3, with D perhaps TRBD2 (6 bases). CDR1 is SGHVS and CDR2 is FQNEAQ in the germline V gene. The CDR3 sequence is 11 residues long. The V end was cut by 5 bases, the J end by 7 bases, with 7 bases between. CDR3 loop: CASSGRNTQYF. The CDR3, as DNA: TGTGCCAGCAGCGGGAGGAATACGCAGTATTTT.

The chain carries TRBV11-2 and TRBJ2-2; D may be TRBD1 or TRBD2 (5 bases each). Looked up from germline, CDR1 is SGHAT and CDR2 is FQNNGV. V lost 1 base to trimming and J lost 0 bases, with 21 bases between them. CDR3 length: 20 amino acids. This CDR3 reads CASSLARFLGTSSNTGELFF. The CDR3, as DNA: TGTGCCAGCAGCTTAGCCCGATTTTTAGGGACGTCGTCGAACACCGGGGAGCTGTTTTTT.

The V and J genes are TRBV18 and TRBJ1-1; the D is unclear. Trimming took 0 bases from V and 5 from J, leaving 7 bases between them. The CDR3 spans 13 residues. Germline loops: CDR1 KGHSH, CDR2 LQKENI. CDR3 protein: CASSPPMGTEAFF. The CDR3 DNA is TGTGCCAGCTCACCACCGATGGGGACTGAAGCTTTCTTT.

This clonotype appeared a few times. The V call is TRBV28, the J call TRBJ2-7, with 14 nucleotides matching TRBD2. This CDR3 comprises 18 residues. From germline, CDR1 is MDHEN and CDR2 SYDVKM. V dropped 5 bases and J dropped 0; count of bases not matched to a gene: 9. As DNA, the CDR3 is TGTGCCAGCAGTCAAGAGACTAGCGGGAGGGCCTTCTCCTACGAGCAGTACTTC. Translation: CASSQETSGRAFSYEQYF.

The chain is built from TRBV24-1 and TRBJ2-5, with 9 bases fitting TRBD1. Germline CDR1 KGHDR, CDR2 SFDVKD. The CDR3 consists of 15 residues. V was pared by 4 bases and J by 4 bases, with 6 bases of the junction left unmatched. DNA of the CDR3: TGTGCCACCAGTGAATCCGGGACAGGGTCAGAGACCCAGTACTTC. Translation: CATSESGTGSETQYF.

The sample holds one count of this clonotype. This chain uses TRBV2 with TRBJ1-2, with D perhaps matching TRBD1 (6 bases). Looked up from germline, CDR1 is SNHLY and CDR2 is FYNNEI. V lost 4 bases and J lost 7, with 19 bases in between. This CDR3 region has 15 residues. The CDR3 coding sequence is TGTGCCAGCAGTGCCGACAGGATTTCTATAGCTGGCTACACCTTC. Its protein is CASSADRISIAGYTF. The full variable domain, with the rest looked up from reference TRBV2 and TRBJ1-2, is EPEVTQTPSHQVTQMGQEVILRCVPISNHLYFYWYRQILGQKVEFLVSFYNNEISEKSEIFDDQFSVERPDGSNFTLKIRSTKLEDSAMYFCASSADRISIAGYTFGSGTRLTVV.

Notes on this clonotype: A read error is possible here, since a much larger clone lies one base away. The chain joins TRBV20-1 to TRBJ1-5; 9 nucleotides align to TRBD1. Trimming took 5 bases from V and 2 from J; bases not matched to a gene: 1. Germline loops: CDR1 DFQATT, CDR2 SNEGSKA (reference sequence). This CDR3 comprises 13 residues. In DNA form, the CDR3 reads TGCAGTGCTTGGACAGGGGGCAATCAGCCCCAGCATTTT. Translating it yields CSAWTGGNQPQHF.